This entry concerns a single T cell receptor (beta chain). The data originate from a study of blood T cell repertoires in COVID-19. As originally analysed: Counts of nucleated cells, estimated from reference gene primer amplification, were obtained. TCRdb's copy holds only in-frame clones and misses some; the assay was immunoSEQ multiplex PCR. For V, J and clone size, that table is used; D and trimming come from the DNA. The repertoire consists of approximately 100,000 clones, with 80% to 90% occurring once and the leading ten covering about 10%. Material for sequencing was peripheral blood. This sequence originates from a human donor in a cohort sampled during active COVID-19.

The CDR3 is CASSPTDRGRRYGYTF. The CDR3 DNA is TGTGCCAGCAGTCCCACCGACAGGGGGCGTCGCTATGGCTACACCTTC. V gene TRBV27 combines with J gene TRBJ1-2; 10 positions match TRBD1. V lost 5 bases and J lost 4; bases outside the gene matches: 10. Germline V gene data show CDR1 as MNHEY and CDR2 as SMNVEV (reference sequence). The CDR3 contains 16 residues.